What follows is one TCR beta chain and its context. This clonotype was observed many times. Its antigen remains unidentified. No quality values exist for individual bases; no much larger clone is one base distant. Donors were under 40 systemically healthy Caucasian individuals from Russia aged 6 to 90 years. Around 10 milliliters of peripheral blood were drawn from each donor into EDTA-treated Vacutainer tubes. Ficoll-Paque density-gradient centrifugation was used to isolate PBMCs, with at least 6 million obtained per sample. Total RNA was extracted from PBMCs with Trizol reagent, with at least 6 micrograms obtained per sample. Naive CD45RAhigh/CD27high T cell percentages were measured by flow cytometry on a PBMC aliquot from every donor. This sample is drawn from a study of blood T cells in healthy people across ages (dated by TCRdb to 2013 to 2016). A note on the overall study: In model experiments, template switching captured about one uniquely barcoded TCR beta cDNA molecule for every two T cells. To track age-related changes in TCR beta repertoire diversity, the study relied on deep sequencing normalized with unique cDNA molecular identifiers. The donors were split into four age groups: young (average 16 years), middle-aged (over 35), aged (62) and long-lived (roughly 88). To avoid experimental bias, donors of different ages were randomly spread across the sequencing lanes. Two additional independent replicas of 1 million unique cDNA reads from the same blood draw were analyzed for two donors (one aged 18 to 30 and one aged 80 or older). The investigation overall reported the following: Compared with the aged group, the long-lived group had more naive CD4+ T cells, fewer expanded clones and increased TCR diversity, suggesting age selection. As age increased, observed TCR beta diversity per million T cells dropped in a roughly linear way, and a significant reduction was already evident by age around 41. There was a strong correlation between observed TCR beta diversity and the percentage of naive T cells measured by flow cytometry. Because donor CMV infection status was unknown, age-related changes in expanded clonotypes were potentially confounded. Total diversity estimates from one million sequenced T cells were considered lower bounds and underestimates. Because profiling used bulk unsorted PBMCs, naive and antigen-experienced compartments could not be compared conclusively.

Library prep was done by 5' RACE. The instrument was an Illumina HiSeq 2500. A second PCR of roughly 6 to 11 cycles was run with a J-beta primer mix and a sample-barcoded 5' primer. A template-switch 5' adaptor carrying 12 random nucleotides introduced a unique molecular identifier onto each TCR beta cDNA molecule. Each sample yielded at least 2.5 million CDR3-containing paired-end reads. First-strand cDNA was synthesized from all RNA with the Mint cDNA synthesis kit, primed by a TRBC-specific oligonucleotide. All cDNA was treated with uracil-DNA glycosylase and then went through a first 18-cycle PCR with the universal primers M1SS and BC2_uni_R. Processing in the source paper ran as follows. For normalization, 1 million high-quality reads were randomly selected from each sample, with every read carrying a distinct molecular identifier. Instead of being binned into consensus sequences, reads that shared molecular identifiers were thrown out. CDR3 identification, clonotype clustering and error correction used MiTCR with a Q25 quality threshold and the strictest error-elimination algorithm. A nonparametric unseen species model with Euler transformation was used to estimate a lower bound on total TCR beta diversity. TCRdb reworked the public reads: Q25 trimming with fastp, MiXCR clone assembly, productive beta chains retained. Identical CDR3 protein sequences are pooled into one entry, listed with their most common genes and DNA. The V and J calls, along with clone size, are taken from TCRdb and not from the paper's own processing. This sample holds hundreds of thousands of distinct CDR3 sequences; 22% were observed only once. The ten most abundant clones make up 22% of the sample.

V is pruned by 2 bases and J by 8 bases, leaving 12 bases of the junction without a gene match. Taken from cysteine to phenylalanine, the CDR3 has 17 residues. The CDR3 DNA has 51 bases and is translated from base 1. The CDR1 and CDR2 encoded by the germline V gene are SGHVS and FNYEAQ. This TCR derives from a man between 65 and 80 years old in good health. Sequences were obtained from blood. The sequence is built from TRBV7-6 and TRBJ1-6; 7 bases in the middle match TRBD1. The sequenced DNA is TGTGCCAGCAGCTTACGACCTATGAGACAGGGTGATTCACCCCTCCACTTT. Its protein reads: CASSLRPMRQGDSPLHF. Here the CDR3 is joined to the reference TRBV7-6 and TRBJ1-6 genes, and the full variable domain is: GAGVSQSPRYKVTKRGQDVALRCDPISGHVSLYWYRQALGQGPEFLTYFNYEAQQDKSGLPNDRFSAERPEGSISTLTIQRTEQRDSAMYRCASSLRPMRQGDSPLHFGNGTRLTVT.